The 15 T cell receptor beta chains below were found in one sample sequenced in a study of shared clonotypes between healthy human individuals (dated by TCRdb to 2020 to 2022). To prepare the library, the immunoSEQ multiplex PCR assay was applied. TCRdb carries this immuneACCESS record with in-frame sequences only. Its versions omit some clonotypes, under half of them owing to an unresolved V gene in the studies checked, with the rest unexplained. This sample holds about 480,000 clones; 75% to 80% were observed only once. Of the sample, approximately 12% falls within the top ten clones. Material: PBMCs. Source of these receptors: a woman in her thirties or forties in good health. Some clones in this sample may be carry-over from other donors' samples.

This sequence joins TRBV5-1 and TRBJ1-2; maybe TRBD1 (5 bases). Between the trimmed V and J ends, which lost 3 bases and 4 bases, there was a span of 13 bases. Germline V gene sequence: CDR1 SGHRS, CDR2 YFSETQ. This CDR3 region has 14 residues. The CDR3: CASSYVDTSYGYTF. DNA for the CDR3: TGCGCCAGCAGCTATGTGGACACGTCCTATGGCTACACCTTC. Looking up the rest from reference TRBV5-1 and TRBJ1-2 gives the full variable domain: KAGVTQTPRYLIKTRGQQVTLSCSPISGHRSVSWYQQTPGQGLQFLFEYFSETQRNKGNFPGRFSGRQFSNSRSEMNVSTLELGDSALYLCASSYVDTSYGYTFGSGTRLTVV.

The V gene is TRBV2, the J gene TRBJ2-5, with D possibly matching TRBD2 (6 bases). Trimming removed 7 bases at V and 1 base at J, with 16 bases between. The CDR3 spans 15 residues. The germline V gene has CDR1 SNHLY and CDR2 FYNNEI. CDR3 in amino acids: CASKGGIGSQETQYF. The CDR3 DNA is TGTGCCAGCAAGGGCGGGATAGGGTCCCAAGAGACCCAGTACTTC. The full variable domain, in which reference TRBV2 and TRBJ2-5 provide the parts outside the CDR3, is EPEVTQTPSHQVTQMGQEVILRCVPISNHLYFYWYRQILGQKVEFLVSFYNNEISEKSEIFDDQFSVERPDGSNFTLKIRSTKLEDSAMYFCASKGGIGSQETQYFGPGTRLLVL.

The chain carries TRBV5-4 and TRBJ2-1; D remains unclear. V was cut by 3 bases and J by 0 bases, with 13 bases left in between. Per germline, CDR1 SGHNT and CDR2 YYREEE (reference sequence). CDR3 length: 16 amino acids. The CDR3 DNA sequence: TGTGCCAGCAGCTACGGACGTCTGAGCTCCTACAATGAGCAGTTCTTC. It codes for CASSYGRLSSYNEQFF.

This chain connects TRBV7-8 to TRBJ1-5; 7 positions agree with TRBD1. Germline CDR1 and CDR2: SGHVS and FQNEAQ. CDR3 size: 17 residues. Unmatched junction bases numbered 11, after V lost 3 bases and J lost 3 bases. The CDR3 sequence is CASSLYHRGANNQPQHF. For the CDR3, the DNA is TGTGCCAGCAGCTTGTACCACAGGGGCGCAAACAATCAGCCCCAGCATTTT.

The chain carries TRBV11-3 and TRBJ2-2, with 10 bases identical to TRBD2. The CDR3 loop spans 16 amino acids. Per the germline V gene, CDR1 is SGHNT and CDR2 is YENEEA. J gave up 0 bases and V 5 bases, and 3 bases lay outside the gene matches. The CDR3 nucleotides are TGTGCCAGCAGCACCGGGACTAGCGCGAACACCGGGGAGCTGTTTTTT. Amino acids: CASSTGTSANTGELFF. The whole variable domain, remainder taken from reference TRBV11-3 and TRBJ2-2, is EAGVVQSPRYKIIEKKQPVAFWCNPISGHNTLYWYLQNLGQGPELLIRYENEEAVDDSQLPKDRFSAERLKGVDSTLKIQPAELGDSAVYLCASSTGTSANTGELFFGEGSRLTVL.

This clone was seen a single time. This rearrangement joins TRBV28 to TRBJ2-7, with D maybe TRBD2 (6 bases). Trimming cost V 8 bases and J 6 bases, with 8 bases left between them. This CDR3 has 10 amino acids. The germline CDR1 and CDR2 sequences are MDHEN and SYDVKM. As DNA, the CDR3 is TGTGCCAGCGGGGGACTCGAGCAGTACTTC. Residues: CASGGLEQYF.

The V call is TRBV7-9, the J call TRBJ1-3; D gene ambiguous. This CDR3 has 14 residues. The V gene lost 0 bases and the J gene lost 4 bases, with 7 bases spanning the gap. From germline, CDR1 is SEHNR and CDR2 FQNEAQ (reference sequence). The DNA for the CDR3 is TGTGCCAGCAGCTTAGCAGGTCGGGGAAACACCATATATTTT. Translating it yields CASSLAGRGNTIYF.

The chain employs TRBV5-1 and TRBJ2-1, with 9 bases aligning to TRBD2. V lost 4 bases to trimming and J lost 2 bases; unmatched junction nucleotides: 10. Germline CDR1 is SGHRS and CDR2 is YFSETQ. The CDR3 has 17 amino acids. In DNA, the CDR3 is TGCGCCAGCAGCCCTGGGTCTAGCGGGGAAACCTACAATGAGCAGTTCTTC. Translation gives CASSPGSSGETYNEQFF.

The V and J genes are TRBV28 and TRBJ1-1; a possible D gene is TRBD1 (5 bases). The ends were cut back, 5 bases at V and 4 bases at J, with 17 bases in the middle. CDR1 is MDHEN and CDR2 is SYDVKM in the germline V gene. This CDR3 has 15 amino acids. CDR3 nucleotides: TGTGCCAGCAGTCTAGGGACTTTGGGGGGCACTGAAGCTTTCTTT. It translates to CASSLGTLGGTEAFF.

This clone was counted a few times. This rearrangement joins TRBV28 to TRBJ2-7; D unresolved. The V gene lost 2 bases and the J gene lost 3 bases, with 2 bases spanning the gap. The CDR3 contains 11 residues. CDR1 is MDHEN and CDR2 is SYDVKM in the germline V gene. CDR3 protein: CASSLIYEQYF. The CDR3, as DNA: TGTGCCAGCAGTTTAATCTACGAGCAGTACTTC.

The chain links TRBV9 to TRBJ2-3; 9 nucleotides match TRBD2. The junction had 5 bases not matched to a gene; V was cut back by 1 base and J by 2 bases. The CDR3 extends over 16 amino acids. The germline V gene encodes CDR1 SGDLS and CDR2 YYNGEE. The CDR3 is CASSVSTSGLTDTQYF. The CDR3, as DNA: TGTGCCAGCAGCGTATCGACTAGCGGACTCACAGATACGCAGTATTTT.

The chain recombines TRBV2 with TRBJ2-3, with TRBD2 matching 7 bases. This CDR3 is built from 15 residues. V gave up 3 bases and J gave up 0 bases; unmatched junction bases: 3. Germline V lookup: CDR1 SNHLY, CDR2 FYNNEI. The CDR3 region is CASSEGLPSTDTQYF. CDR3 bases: TGTGCCAGCAGTGAGGGACTACCTAGCACAGATACGCAGTATTTT. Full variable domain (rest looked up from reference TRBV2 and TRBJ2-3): EPEVTQTPSHQVTQMGQEVILRCVPISNHLYFYWYRQILGQKVEFLVSFYNNEISEKSEIFDDQFSVERPDGSNFTLKIRSTKLEDSAMYFCASSEGLPSTDTQYFGPGTRLTVL.

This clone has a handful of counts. The CDR3 here is CASSSPDRAVGYGYTF. The CDR3 DNA follows: TGTGCCAGCTCCTCGCCGGACAGGGCGGTTGGCTATGGCTACACCTTC. The V gene is TRBV18, the J gene TRBJ1-2, with 8 positions matching TRBD1. The junction had 13 bases not matched to a gene; V was cut back by 6 bases and J by 4 bases. The CDR3 covers 16 residues. Germline loops: CDR1 KGHSH, CDR2 LQKENI.

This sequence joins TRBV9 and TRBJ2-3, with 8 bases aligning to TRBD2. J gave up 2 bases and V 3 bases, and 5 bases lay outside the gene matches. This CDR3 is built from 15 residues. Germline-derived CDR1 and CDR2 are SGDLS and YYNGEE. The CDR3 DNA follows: TGTGCCAGCAGCGATCCTAGCGGGCACACAGATACGCAGTATTTT. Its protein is CASSDPSGHTDTQYF. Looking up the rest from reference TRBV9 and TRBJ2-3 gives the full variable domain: DSGVTQTPKHLITATGQRVTLRCSPRSGDLSVYWYQQSLDQGLQFLIQYYNGEERAKGNILERFSAQQFPDLHSELNLSSLELGDSALYFCASSDPSGHTDTQYFGPGTRLTVL.

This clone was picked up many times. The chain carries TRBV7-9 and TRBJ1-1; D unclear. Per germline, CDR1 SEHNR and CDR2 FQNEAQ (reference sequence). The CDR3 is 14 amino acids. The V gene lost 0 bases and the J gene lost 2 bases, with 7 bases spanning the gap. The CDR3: CASSLALGNTEAFF. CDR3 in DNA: TGTGCCAGCAGCTTAGCCCTCGGAAACACTGAAGCTTTCTTT.